This passage covers 12 T cell receptor beta chains from one sample sequenced in a study of CXCR3-negative and CXCR3-positive naive CD8 T cells. UMI-labeled TRB cDNA libraries were prepared by 5' RACE. TCRdb re-called the 5' RACE reads and shows each CDR3 protein once, DNA omitted. In total, the table holds approximately 66,000 distinct CDR3 sequences. Sequencing used naive CXCR3- CD8+ T cells from blood. As to subset: CD45RO-CCR7+CD27+CD95- naive CD8+ T cells lacking CXCR3 (TNR3-). The source of these receptors is a human donor in good health. Some clones in this sample may be carry-over from other donors' samples.

V is TRBV10-3 and J is TRBJ2-3; the TRBD2 assignment by TCRdb is unverifiable without DNA. Per germline, CDR1 ENHRY and CDR2 SYGVKD. This CDR3 is 16 amino acids long. The CDR3 protein is CAISLAGDSSTDTQYF.

CDR3 loop: CASSQGMGRAEAFF. The chain employs TRBV10-1 and TRBJ1-1; TCRdb reports TRBD1, a call that lacks DNA to check it against. The germline V gene has CDR1 WNHNN and CDR2 SYGVQD (reference sequence). CDR3 length: 14 residues.

The rearrangement joins TRBV7-9 to TRBJ2-7. The CDR3 has 15 amino acids. The germline V gene has CDR1 SEHNR and CDR2 FQNEAQ (reference sequence). The CDR3 sequence: CASSLAGTANYEQYF.

The chain employs TRBV5-5 and TRBJ2-1; TCRdb gives TRBD1 as the D gene, but with no DNA this cannot be confirmed. This CDR3 spans 16 amino acids. CDR1 and CDR2 (germline): SGHKS, YYEKEE (reference sequence). The CDR3 sequence is CASSLAGVWGYNEQFF.

V gene TRBV14 combines with J gene TRBJ2-7; TCRdb's D call, TRBD1, is unchecked because there is no DNA. Germline V gene sequence: CDR1 SGHDN, CDR2 FVKESK. The CDR3 is 15 residues long. CDR3 sequence reads: CASSQRSQGPHEQYF.

The chain carries TRBV5-1 and TRBJ2-7; lacking DNA, the TRBD1 call made by TCRdb goes unchecked. The germline V gene has CDR1 SGHRS and CDR2 YFSETQ. CDR3 length: 17 residues. The CDR3 sequence is CASSPEGSGTGIYEQYF.

The V call is TRBV7-7, the J call TRBJ2-2. Germline lookup yields CDR1 SSHAT and CDR2 FNYEAQ (reference sequence). The CDR3 contains 13 residues. The CDR3 loop reads CASSLVEAGELFF.

The V and J genes are TRBV5-1 and TRBJ2-7; TCRdb outputs TRBD1, but without DNA this stays unchecked. This CDR3 spans 14 amino acids. Germline lookup yields CDR1 SGHRS and CDR2 YFSETQ. The CDR3 protein is CASSLPRDTYEQYF. Looking up the rest from reference TRBV5-1 and TRBJ2-7 gives the full variable domain: KAGVTQTPRYLIKTRGQQVTLSCSPISGHRSVSWYQQTPGQGLQFLFEYFSETQRNKGNFPGRFSGRQFSNSRSEMNVSTLELGDSALYLCASSLPRDTYEQYFGPGTRLTVT.

The chain recombines TRBV7-9 with TRBJ2-5; as DNA is missing, the TRBD1 call by TCRdb cannot be tested. This CDR3 is built from 16 residues. The germline V gene has CDR1 SEHNR and CDR2 FQNEAQ (reference sequence). CDR3 residues: CASSLMDSLYQETQYF.

The gene calls are TRBV7-9 and TRBJ2-1; there is no DNA to check the TCRdb D call of TRBD1. Germline lookup yields CDR1 SEHNR and CDR2 FQNEAQ (reference sequence). The CDR3 loop spans 18 amino acids. The CDR3 reads CASSLWITGDAANNEQFF.

V gene TRBV19 combines with J gene TRBJ2-1; no DNA is available, so the TRBD2 call from TCRdb remains unchecked. This CDR3 has 17 amino acids. Germline CDR1 is LNHDA and CDR2 is SQIVND (reference sequence). The CDR3: CASSIPWTSGGAFEQFF. Variable domain in full (rest from reference TRBV19 and TRBJ2-1): DGGITQSPKYLFRKEGQNVTLSCEQNLNHDAMYWYRQDPGQGLRLIYYSQIVNDFQKGDIAEGYSVSREKKESFPLTVTSAQKNPTAFYLCASSIPWTSGGAFEQFFGPGTRLTVL.

The J gene is TRBJ2-3, the V gene TRBV24-1; TCRdb names TRBD1, which stays unverified in the absence of DNA. Germline assignment: CDR1 KGHDR and CDR2 SFDVKD. This CDR3 has 16 amino acids. This CDR3 is CATSDSPTELTDTQYF.